The present TCR beta chain was sequenced within a study of technical replicates of blood from a few donors. Method: immunoSEQ multiplex PCR; TCRdb's copy keeps in-frame clones and lacks some. Of fewer than 80,000 clones in the sample, 89% were seen once. V gave up 6 bases and J gave up 7 bases; unmatched junction bases: 3. Germline V CDR1 and CDR2: SEHNR, FQNEAQ (reference sequence). This CDR3 has 14 amino acids. This clone was recorded once. The V gene is TRBV7-9, the J gene TRBJ1-4; TRBD1 matches 12 bases. Sequenced input: PBMCs. The sequence derives from a human donor in good health. Some clones in this sample may be carry-over from other donors' samples. The CDR3 is CASSRDRGREKLFF. Written as DNA, the CDR3 is TGTGCCAGCAGTCGGGACAGGGGGCGTGAAAAACTGTTTTTT.